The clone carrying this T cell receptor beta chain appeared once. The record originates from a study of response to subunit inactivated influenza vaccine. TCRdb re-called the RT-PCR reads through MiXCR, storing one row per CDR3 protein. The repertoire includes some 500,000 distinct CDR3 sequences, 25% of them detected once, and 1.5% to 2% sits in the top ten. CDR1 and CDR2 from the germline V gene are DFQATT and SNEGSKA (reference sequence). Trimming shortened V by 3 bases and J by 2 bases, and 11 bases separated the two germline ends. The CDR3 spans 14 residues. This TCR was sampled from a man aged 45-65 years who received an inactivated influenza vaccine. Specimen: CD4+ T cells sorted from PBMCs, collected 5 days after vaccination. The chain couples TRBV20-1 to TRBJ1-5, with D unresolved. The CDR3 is CSASLAWGNQPQHF. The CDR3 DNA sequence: TGCAGTGCTAGTTTGGCCTGGGGCAATCAGCCCCAGCATTTT.